The 8 T cell receptor beta chains given below trace back to one sample, sequenced in a study of T cells in narcolepsy. Sequenced by immunoSEQ multiplex PCR; TCRdb stores in-frame clones only, minus some. The top ten hold about 23% of the sample, which has approximately 9,400 clones, about 75% seen once. The sequenced sample consisted of CD45RA- memory CD8+ T cells from PBMCs. Source of these receptors: a human donor with narcolepsy.

The chain uses TRBV15 and TRBJ2-1, with TRBD2 matching 14 bases. Germline assignment: CDR1 LNHNV and CDR2 YYDKDF (reference sequence). The CDR3 is made up of 17 amino acids. V lost 0 bases to trimming and J lost 4 bases; unmatched junction nucleotides: 2. The DNA of the CDR3 is TGTGCCACCAGCAGAGAGGGACTAGCGGGAGTGTACAATGAGCAGTTCTTC. This translates into CATSREGLAGVYNEQFF.

The gene calls are TRBV11-2 and TRBJ2-1; the match to TRBD1 covers 7 bases. Germline trimming cut 6 bases from V and 6 bases from J; bases unmatched to any gene: 8. The germline gives CDR1 SGHAT, CDR2 FQNNGV. The CDR3 spans 14 residues. The CDR3 DNA reads as TGTGCCAGCAGACCGACAGGGTCCATCAATGAGCAGTTCTTC. Amino acids: CASRPTGSINEQFF. Complete variable domain (other parts from reference TRBV11-2 and TRBJ2-1): EAGVAQSPRYKIIEKRQSVAFWCNPISGHATLYWYQQILGQGPKLLIQFQNNGVVDDSQLPKDRFSAERLKGVDSTLKIQPAKLEDSAVYLCASRPTGSINEQFFGPGTRLTVL.

This clone is medium-sized (0.01 to 0.1%) within its sample. The V and J genes are TRBV28 and TRBJ2-5; possibly TRBD1 for D (5 bases). CDR1 and CDR2 from the germline V gene are MDHEN and SYDVKM. CDR3 size: 13 residues. Trimming took off 6 bases at V and 7 bases at J, with 15 bases between the two ends. The CDR3 DNA reads as TGTGCCAGCAGGGGGCCATCACACGGGACCCAGTACTTC. Amino acids: CASRGPSHGTQYF.

The chain couples TRBV7-9 to TRBJ2-7, with 7 bases matching TRBD1. V gave up 4 bases and J gave up 3 bases; unmatched junction bases: 9. The CDR3 sequence is 15 residues long. Looked up from germline, CDR1 is SEHNR and CDR2 is FQNEAQ (reference sequence). The CDR3 DNA follows: TGTGCCAGCAGCTCGCTCCTCGGGACAGACTACGAGCAGTACTTC. It specifies CASSSLLGTDYEQYF.

Only one count was recorded for this clone. This chain connects TRBV10-1 to TRBJ2-7, with TRBD1 matching over 8 bases. Germline loops: CDR1 WNHNN, CDR2 SYGVQD (reference sequence). The CDR3 runs to 15 residues. Trimming cost V 6 bases and J 3 bases; bases outside gene matches: 10. The CDR3 DNA follows: TGCGCCAGCAGACTGGGGACAGGAGGAGACTACGAGCAGTACTTC. This codes for CASRLGTGGDYEQYF.

The rearrangement joins TRBV7-2 to TRBJ1-4; perhaps TRBD1 as D (6 bases). This CDR3 is 16 amino acids long. Trimming took 6 bases from V and 0 from J, leaving 14 bases between them. Germline CDR1 reads SGHTA; CDR2 reads FQGNSA. CDR3 DNA sequence: TGTGCCAGCAGGACCGGGACACAATCAACTAATGAAAAACTGTTTTTT. Translation gives CASRTGTQSTNEKLFF.

The V gene is TRBV27, the J gene TRBJ1-1, with D possibly being TRBD1 (5 bases). Between the trimmed V and J ends, which lost 5 bases and 4 bases, there was a span of 14 bases. Germline CDR1 reads MNHEY; CDR2 reads SMNVEV (reference sequence). The CDR3 covers 14 residues. The CDR3 here is CASSTGARVTEAFF. CDR3 nucleotide sequence: TGTGCCAGCAGTACCGGGGCAAGGGTCACTGAAGCTTTCTTT.

The chain employs TRBV6-5 and TRBJ2-7, with D unresolved. V lost 2 bases, J lost 5 bases, and 10 bases lay in between. Germline loops: CDR1 MNHEY, CDR2 SVGAGI. The CDR3 length is 13 residues. CDR3 in DNA: TGTGCCAGCAGTTACGGAGAGCACCACGAGCAGTACTTC. Encoded protein: CASSYGEHHEQYF.